The rows below give T cell receptor beta chains drawn from one sample of a study of T cells in narcolepsy. Sequencing used immunoSEQ multiplex PCR; TCRdb keeps in-frame clones, though not all of them. The data show some 14,000 clones, 85% to 90% seen once. The specimen was CD45RA- memory CD4+ T cells from PBMCs. These receptors all come from a human donor with narcolepsy. CDR3s include the opening cysteine and the closing phenylalanine or tryptophan. D genes are given only for firm matches. Where a row states a size, it is once, few, many or the class of an expanded clone; other rows omit it.

j_gene: TRBJ2-2; v_gene: TRBV7-2; abundance: NA; d_gene: NA; CDR3aa: CASSLGLGQGGFVGELFF
j_gene: TRBJ1-2; v_gene: TRBV29-1; abundance: NA; d_gene: NA; CDR3aa: CSVGTETNYGYTF
j_gene: TRBJ1-5; v_gene: TRBV10-1; abundance: few; d_gene: TRBD1; CDR3aa: CASSVGEGQVHQPQHF
j_gene: TRBJ2-2; v_gene: TRBV7-3; abundance: NA; d_gene: TRBD2; CDR3aa: CASRLQTSGTGELFF
j_gene: NA; v_gene: TRBV28; abundance: NA; d_gene: NA; CDR3aa: CASSLVSYEQYF
j_gene: TRBJ1-4; v_gene: TRBV7-9; abundance: few; d_gene: NA; CDR3aa: CASSSDSGVIWEKLFF
j_gene: TRBJ1-2; v_gene: TRBV25-1; abundance: NA; d_gene: TRBD1; CDR3aa: CASSEDRGSHGYTF
j_gene: TRBJ1-4; v_gene: TRBV6-5; abundance: few; d_gene: TRBD1; CDR3aa: CASRRQGLYEKLFF
j_gene: TRBJ2-1; v_gene: TRBV19; abundance: NA; d_gene: NA; CDR3aa: CASSIDLRGYNEQFF
j_gene: TRBJ2-1; v_gene: TRBV5-8; abundance: NA; d_gene: TRBD2; CDR3aa: CASSFYGGGDNEQFF
j_gene: TRBJ2-7; v_gene: TRBV27; abundance: NA; d_gene: NA; CDR3aa: CASSARVPVYEQYF
j_gene: TRBJ1-4; v_gene: TRBV9; abundance: NA; d_gene: TRBD1; CDR3aa: CASSVGTGGEGELFF
j_gene: TRBJ2-1; v_gene: TRBV28; abundance: NA; d_gene: NA; CDR3aa: CASIGDGRVNNEQFF
j_gene: TRBJ2-1; v_gene: TRBV5-4; abundance: NA; d_gene: TRBD2; CDR3aa: CASSSRLADYNEQFF
j_gene: TRBJ2-3; v_gene: TRBV5-1; abundance: NA; d_gene: TRBD2; CDR3aa: CASSLAVSGRATDTQYF
j_gene: TRBJ2-7; v_gene: TRBV7-8; abundance: NA; d_gene: TRBD2; CDR3aa: CASKRGVGEQYF
j_gene: TRBJ2-5; v_gene: TRBV30; abundance: NA; d_gene: NA; CDR3aa: CAWTGPASETQYF
j_gene: TRBJ1-1; v_gene: TRBV19; abundance: once; d_gene: NA; CDR3aa: CASRAPDLGGNTEAFF
j_gene: TRBJ2-7; v_gene: TRBV2; abundance: NA; d_gene: TRBD2; CDR3aa: CASSERWASGRYEQYF
j_gene: TRBJ1-5; v_gene: TRBV25-1; abundance: NA; d_gene: NA; CDR3aa: CASRGDTPNQPQHF
j_gene: TRBJ1-1; v_gene: TRBV5-1; abundance: NA; d_gene: NA; CDR3aa: CASSFGGPGGNTEAFF
j_gene: TRBJ2-1; v_gene: TRBV21-1; abundance: NA; d_gene: NA; CDR3aa: CASSPYRKRGNEQFF
j_gene: NA; v_gene: TRBV25-1; abundance: once; d_gene: NA; CDR3aa: CASLPWGSFYEQYF
j_gene: TRBJ2-3; v_gene: TRBV5-1; abundance: NA; d_gene: TRBD2; CDR3aa: CASLPGLAGVTDTQYF
j_gene: TRBJ2-7; v_gene: TRBV25-1; abundance: NA; d_gene: NA; CDR3aa: CASSDQVYEQYF